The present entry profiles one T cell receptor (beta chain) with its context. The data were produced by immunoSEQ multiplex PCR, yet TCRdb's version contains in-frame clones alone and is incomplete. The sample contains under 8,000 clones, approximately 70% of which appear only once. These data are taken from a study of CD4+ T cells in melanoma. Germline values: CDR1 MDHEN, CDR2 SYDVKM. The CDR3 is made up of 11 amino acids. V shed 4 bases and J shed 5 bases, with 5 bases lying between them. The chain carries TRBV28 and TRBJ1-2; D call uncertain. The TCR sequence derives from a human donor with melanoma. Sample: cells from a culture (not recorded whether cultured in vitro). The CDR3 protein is CASSSVYGYTF. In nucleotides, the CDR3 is TGTGCCAGCAGTTCCGTATATGGCTACACCTTC.